These T cell receptor beta chains were read from a single sample in a study of multiple sclerosis patients with progressive multifocal leukoencephalopathy. Profiling relied on immunoSEQ multiplex PCR, and the TCRdb table lists in-frame clones only, not all of them. There are some 31,000 clones in the sample; less than 90% occur only once, and approximately 3% lies in the top ten. This material consisted of PBMCs, taken from a patient treated with natalizumab. These receptors were obtained from a human donor with progressive multifocal leukoencephalopathy. The CDR3 runs from the conserved cysteine through the conserved F or W. D genes are given only for firm matches. Clone size is given for some rows only: seen once, a few or many times, or a class if the clone is expanded.

TRBV28	.	TRBJ2-1	.	CASSRGDRSGDEQFF	TGTGCCAGCAGTCGCGGCGACAGGTCCGGGGATGAGCAGTTCTTC
TRBV5-1	.	TRBJ2-1	TRBD1	CASSLDRGIYNEQFF	TGCGCCAGCAGCCTGGACAGGGGTATCTACAATGAGCAGTTCTTC
TRBV4-3	.	TRBJ2-2	.	CASSQSLLPNTGELFF	TGCGCCAGCAGCCAATCCCTTCTTCCGAACACCGGGGAGCTGTTTTTT
TRBV28	.	TRBJ1-5	.	CASRGGQWNQPQHF	TGTGCCAGCAGAGGGGGGCAGTGGAATCAGCCCCAGCATTTT
TRBV19	.	TRBJ2-3	TRBD2	CASSISGAGADTQYF	TGTGCCAGTAGTATAAGCGGGGCAGGTGCAGATACGCAGTATTTT
TRBV11-2	.	TRBJ2-3	TRBD2	CASSLYSGREPTDTQYF	TGTGCCAGCAGTCTGTATAGCGGGAGAGAACCAACAGATACGCAGTATTTT
TRBV14	.	TRBJ1-2	.	CASRPDGIYGYTF	TGTGCCAGCAGACCCGACGGAATCTATGGCTACACCTTC
TRBV28	.	TRBJ1-2	.	CASSLAGLNYGYTF	TGTGCCAGCAGTTTGGCAGGTTTGAACTATGGCTACACCTTC
TRBV19	.	TRBJ2-1	TRBD2	CASSTLAGSLDEQFF	TGTGCCAGTAGTACATTAGCGGGGAGTCTGGATGAGCAGTTCTTC
TRBV25-1	.	TRBJ1-1	TRBD1	CASTQTGGSLAGEAFF	TGTGCCAGCACTCAGACAGGGGGTTCTCTTGCGGGTGAAGCTTTCTTT
TRBV7-9	.	TRBJ2-1	TRBD2	CASSPAGPYNEQFF	TGTGCCAGCAGCCCAGCGGGACCCTACAATGAGCAGTTCTTC
TRBV7-8	.	TRBJ2-3	.	CASSLPTNTDTQYF	TGTGCCAGCAGCTTACCTACAAACACAGATACGCAGTATTTT
TRBV7-2	.	TRBJ2-3	.	CASSLTMGSTDTQYF	TGTGCCAGCAGCCTAACTATGGGAAGCACAGATACGCAGTATTTT
TRBV2	.	TRBJ2-6	TRBD2	CASPAGGFSGANVLTF	TGTGCCAGCCCCGCGGGAGGATTTTCTGGGGCCAACGTCCTGACTTTC
TRBV9	once	TRBJ2-2	.	CASSLLSGELFF	TGTGCCAGCAGCCTACTTTCCGGGGAGCTGTTTTTT
TRBV18	.	TRBJ2-2	TRBD1	CASSQGQETTGELFF	TGTGCCAGCTCACAAGGACAGGAGACGACCGGGGAGCTGTTTTTT
TRBV4-3	.	TRBJ1-4	.	CASSQDGRAAGEKLFF	TGCGCCAGCAGCCAAGATGGCCGCGCCGCCGGAGAAAAACTGTTTTTT
TRBV7-2	.	TRBJ2-7	.	CASSLALGASYEQYF	TGTGCCAGCAGCTTAGCGCTTGGGGCTTCATACGAGCAGTACTTC
TRBV7-8	once	TRBJ2-7	.	CASSLVSAGSEQYF	TGTGCCAGCAGCTTAGTATCGGCAGGGTCCGAGCAGTACTTC
TRBV6-5	.	TRBJ2-7	.	CASSPLRRFYEQYF	TGTGCCAGCAGCCCCCTCCGGAGGTTCTACGAGCAGTACTTC
TRBV7-9	once	TRBJ1-2	.	CASNLDLIGGYTF	TGTGCCAGCAACCTAGACCTCATAGGAGGCTACACCTTC
TRBV7-2	.	TRBJ2-3	.	CASRLDRTAGTQYF	TGTGCCAGCAGATTAGACAGGACTGCGGGTACGCAGTATTTT
TRBV6-5	.	TRBJ1-1	.	CASRKGLNTEAFF	TGTGCCAGCCGGAAAGGGCTGAACACTGAAGCTTTCTTT
TRBV4-2	.	TRBJ2-7	.	CASSPADSSYEQYF	TGTGCCAGCAGCCCAGCGGACAGCTCCTACGAGCAGTACTTC
TRBV30	.	TRBJ1-1	.	CAWRKGHMNTEAFF	TGTGCCTGGAGAAAGGGGCATATGAACACTGAAGCTTTCTTT
TRBV9	.	TRBJ2-2	.	CASSVVDSPNTGELFF	TGTGCCAGCAGCGTAGTAGACAGTCCGAACACCGGGGAGCTGTTTTTT
TRBV5-6	.	TRBJ1-1	.	CASSQGGYDTEAFF	TGTGCCAGCAGCCAGGGCGGTTATGACACTGAAGCTTTCTTT
TRBV28	.	TRBJ2-1	TRBD2	CASSVTSASYNEQFF	TGTGCCAGCAGTGTGACTAGCGCCTCTTACAATGAGCAGTTCTTC
TRBV10-1	.	TRBJ1-1	TRBD1	CASSTTGPTEAFF	TGCGCCAGCAGTACGACAGGGCCCACTGAAGCTTTCTTT
TRBV6-4	few	TRBJ2-1	TRBD2	CASSDGTSGSEQFF	TGTGCCAGCAGTGACGGGACTAGCGGGAGTGAGCAGTTCTTC
TRBV4-1	.	TRBJ2-7	.	CASSQDVISPSRMDEQYF	TGCGCCAGCAGCCAAGACGTGATCTCCCCTTCCCGGATGGACGAGCAGTACTTC
TRBV7-2	.	TRBJ2-2	TRBD1	CASSIGDRVPFSTGELFF	TGTGCCAGCAGCATCGGGGACAGGGTCCCCTTTAGCACCGGGGAGCTGTTTTTT
TRBV28	.	TRBJ1-2	.	CASSPRRGDGYTF	TGTGCCAGCAGCCCCCGGCGGGGGGATGGCTACACCTTC
TRBV7-9	.	TRBJ1-2	.	CASSQTQGPGGYTF	TGTGCCAGCAGCCAAACCCAGGGGCCAGGGGGCTACACCTTC
TRBV11-2	.	TRBJ1-5	.	CASSLDDSRYQPQHF	TGTGCCAGCAGCCTCGACGACAGTCGATATCAGCCCCAGCATTTT
TRBV28	.	TRBJ2-1	TRBD2	CASSLLASGGGNEQFF	TGTGCCAGCAGTTTATTAGCTAGCGGGGGAGGCAATGAGCAGTTCTTC
TRBV30	once	TRBJ2-5	.	CAWGKGEAVQETQYF	TGTGCCTGGGGAAAGGGGGAGGCGGTACAAGAGACCCAGTACTTC
TRBV27	.	TRBJ2-2	.	CASSPPGPGELFF	TGTGCCAGCAGTCCCCCGGGGCCCGGGGAGCTGTTTTTT
TRBV27	once	TRBJ2-5	TRBD2	CASSLIAGSVGTQYF	TGTGCCAGCAGTCTCATAGCGGGGAGCGTGGGGACCCAGTACTTC
TRBV2	.	TRBJ2-1	.	CASRLASSYNEQFF	TGTGCCAGCAGATTAGCGAGCTCCTACAATGAGCAGTTCTTC
TRBV5-6	once	TRBJ2-1	TRBD1	CASSSMKRTGGMDEQFF	TGTGCCAGCAGCTCGATGAAACGGACAGGAGGTATGGATGAGCAGTTCTTC
TRBV2	.	TRBJ2-6	.	CASRDVFSGANVLTF	TGTGCCAGCAGGGACGTCTTTTCTGGGGCCAACGTCCTGACTTTC
TRBV2	.	TRBJ2-1	TRBD2	CASRPSSGGYNEQFF	TGTGCCAGCAGACCCTCTAGCGGGGGGTACAATGAGCAGTTCTTC
TRBV7-2	.	TRBJ1-2	TRBD1	CASSPGQGGHGYTF	TGTGCCAGCAGCCCGGGACAGGGGGGACACGGCTACACCTTC
TRBV10-3	once	TRBJ2-1	.	CAISESTREYNEQFF	TGTGCCATCAGTGAGTCGACCAGGGAATACAATGAGCAGTTCTTC
TRBV5-1	.	TRBJ1-4	.	CASSLYTGGTNEKLFF	TGCGCCAGCAGCTTGTATACGGGGGGCACTAATGAAAAACTGTTTTTT
TRBV11-3	.	TRBJ2-7	.	CASSRRGDHEQYF	TGTGCCAGCAGCCGGAGGGGCGACCACGAGCAGTACTTC
TRBV15	.	TRBJ2-7	.	CATSRDLLYEQYF	TGTGCCACCAGCAGAGATCTCCTATACGAGCAGTACTTC
TRBV28	.	TRBJ1-1	.	CASTSSGRVPEAFF	TGTGCCAGCACCTCATCCGGACGGGTCCCCGAAGCTTTCTTT
TRBV5-1	.	TRBJ2-2	TRBD1	CASSTGFGTGYTGELFF	TGCGCCAGCAGCACAGGATTCGGGACAGGGTACACCGGGGAGCTGTTTTTT
TRBV5-1	.	TRBJ2-3	.	CASSPLPSGTDTQYF	TGCGCCAGCAGCCCGCTCCCTAGCGGCACAGATACGCAGTATTTT
TRBV7-7	few	TRBJ2-1	TRBD2	CASSAGTSPYNEQFF	TGTGCTAGCAGCGCCGGGACTAGCCCCTACAATGAGCAGTTCTTC
TRBV7-9	.	TRBJ2-3	.	CASSSPQGRYTDTQYF	TGTGCCAGCAGCTCCCCTCAGGGGAGGTACACAGATACGCAGTATTTT
TRBV19	.	TRBJ1-1	TRBD1	CASSATGGSTEAFF	TGTGCCAGTAGTGCCACAGGGGGTAGCACTGAAGCTTTCTTT